This passage covers 26 T cell receptor beta chains from one sample sequenced in a study of shared clonotypes between healthy human individuals. The method was immunoSEQ multiplex PCR; TCRdb's version includes in-frame clones alone and lacks a portion of them. The data show some 1.5 million clones, around 98% seen once. The sequenced sample was naive CD4+ T cells sorted from blood. Subset here: CD45RA+ positively selected. These receptors were taken from a man aged 25 to 40 in good health.

This clone was seen a single time. V and J are TRBV6-6 and TRBJ1-2, with D tentatively TRBD1 (5 bases). Deletions cut 7 bases from V and 7 bases from J, with 19 bases between. The CDR3 spans 14 residues. Germline V lookup: CDR1 MNHNY, CDR2 SVGAGI (reference sequence). DNA of the CDR3: TGTGCCAGCACCCCCAGGAGGGGAGGGAGTGGCTACACCTTC. Translation: CASTPRRGGSGYTF.

The gene calls are TRBV5-1 and TRBJ2-7; no clear D gene. V was trimmed by 4 bases and J by 0 bases, leaving 17 bases between them. The CDR3 covers 16 residues. Germline CDR1 and CDR2: SGHRS and YFSETQ. The CDR3 coding sequence is TGCGCCAGCAGCGGCGCCGGACGTTCGAGCTCCTACGAGCAGTACTTC. The encoded protein is CASSGAGRSSSYEQYF.

V is TRBV19 and J is TRBJ1-5; 7 nucleotides line up with TRBD1. CDR1 is LNHDA and CDR2 is SQIVND in the germline V gene (reference sequence). Losses at the gene ends were 6 bases for V and 0 bases for J; bases not matched to a gene: 8. CDR3 length equals 16 residues. In nucleotides, the CDR3 is TGTGCCAGTAGGGTGACAGGGACTTATAGCAATCAGCCCCAGCATTTT. This sequence encodes CASRVTGTYSNQPQHF.

The V call is TRBV6-6, the J call TRBJ1-1; no clear D gene. CDR1 and CDR2 from the germline V gene are MNHNY and SVGAGI (reference sequence). Between the trimmed V and J ends, which lost 6 bases and 1 base, there was a span of 18 bases. CDR3 length equals 16 residues. The DNA of the CDR3 is TGTGCCAGCAGCCGCCCGGTACTAGAGGGGAACACTGAAGCTTTCTTT. Amino acids: CASSRPVLEGNTEAFF.

V gene TRBV6-5 combines with J gene TRBJ2-7; D may correspond to TRBD1 or TRBD2 (5 bases each). Germline loops: CDR1 MNHEY, CDR2 SVGAGI. The V end was cut by 8 bases, the J end by 12 bases, with 20 bases between. This CDR3 spans 12 amino acids. The CDR3 DNA is TGTGCCAGCGGCGCGGTCAGGGAGAGTTGGTACTTC. This codes for CASGAVRESWYF.

This chain connects TRBV15 to TRBJ2-1, with D unclear. Trimming pared 0 bases from V and 4 bases from J, leaving 7 bases between. This CDR3 region has 14 residues. Germline V gene lookup returns CDR1 LNHNV and CDR2 YYDKDF (reference sequence). CDR3 in amino acids: CATSREVLYNEQFF. DNA of the CDR3: TGTGCCACCAGCAGAGAAGTACTTTACAATGAGCAGTTCTTC.

About this clone itself: Other DNA sequences in the sample encode the same CDR3. The chain combines TRBV5-1 with TRBJ2-5; a possible D gene is TRBD1 (5 bases). This CDR3 has 13 amino acids. Looked up from germline, CDR1 is SGHRS and CDR2 is YFSETQ. With 0 bases removed from V and 5 bases from J, the gap between germline ends came to 8 bases. The CDR3 sequence: CASSLAGLETQYF. In nucleotides, the CDR3 is TGCGCCAGCAGCTTGGCAGGGCTGGAGACCCAGTACTTC.

V is TRBV27 and J is TRBJ2-7, with 9 bases matching TRBD2. After removal of 5 bases from V and 2 bases from J, the junction contained 10 bases not matched to a gene. The CDR3 sequence is 16 residues long. Germline assignment: CDR1 MNHEY and CDR2 SMNVEV (reference sequence). The CDR3 nucleotides are TGTGCCAGCAGTATCATAGCGGGAGCCGGCCCCTACGAGCAGTACTTC. It translates to CASSIIAGAGPYEQYF.

The J gene is TRBJ2-3, the V gene TRBV19, with 14 bases aligning to TRBD2. The CDR3 has 17 residues. Germline lookup yields CDR1 LNHDA and CDR2 SQIVND (reference sequence). Unmatched junction bases numbered 16, after V lost 6 bases and J lost 11 bases. This CDR3 is CASSQPGTSGGWVKQYF. The CDR3 nucleotides are TGTGCCAGTAGCCAGCCCGGGACTAGCGGGGGCTGGGTGAAGCAGTATTTT.

V and J are TRBV9 and TRBJ1-3; D gene ambiguous. The germline CDR1 and CDR2 sequences are SGDLS and YYNGEE. This CDR3 has 16 residues. The ends were cut back, 0 bases at V and 3 bases at J, with 13 bases in the middle. The chain's CDR3 is CASSVGPGLGGNTIYF. The DNA for the CDR3 is TGTGCCAGCAGCGTAGGTCCGGGGTTAGGTGGAAACACCATATATTTT.

The V gene is TRBV4-2, the J gene TRBJ1-5, with TRBD1 matching 8 bases. The junction had 6 bases not matched to a gene; V was cut back by 3 bases and J by 2 bases. Germline CDR1 is LGHNA and CDR2 is YNFKEQ. The CDR3 runs 16 residues. This chain's CDR3 is CASSQRTGTGNQPQHF. The CDR3 region has the DNA TGTGCCAGCAGCCAGCGGACAGGGACGGGCAATCAGCCCCAGCATTTT.

The V gene is TRBV7-8, the J gene TRBJ2-1, with D possibly called TRBD1 or TRBD2 (5 bases each). The CDR3 runs 20 residues. Germline V gives CDR1 SGHVS, CDR2 FQNEAQ. V was pared by 1 base and J by 5 bases, with 27 bases between. In nucleotides, the CDR3 is TGTGCCAGCAGCTTAGGAGTAAGAGGGACGAGGCAAGAGGTCCACAATGAGCAGTTCTTC. Translating gives CASSLGVRGTRQEVHNEQFF.

The chain employs TRBV25-1 and TRBJ2-1, with D unresolved. Germline loops: CDR1 MGHDK, CDR2 SYGVNS. The CDR3 is 16 amino acids. V shed 5 bases and J shed 0 bases, with 14 bases lying between them. The DNA for the CDR3 is TGTGCCAGCAGTCAATTATTCCCCAGCTCCTACAATGAGCAGTTCTTC. Translating it yields CASSQLFPSSYNEQFF.

The rearrangement joins TRBV5-3 to TRBJ1-5; D is possibly TRBD1 (5 bases). TRBV5-3 is reported as an ORF; its role is uncertain. V lost 10 bases to trimming and J lost 2 bases, with 10 bases between them. The CDR3 sequence is 12 residues long. In nucleotides, the CDR3 is TGTGCCCCAAGGGACGGCAATCAGCCCCAGCATTTT. Protein: CAPRDGNQPQHF.

V is TRBV11-2 and J is TRBJ1-2; possible D gene TRBD1, 5 bases. V lost 3 bases to trimming and J lost 6 bases, with 11 bases between them. The CDR3 totals 13 residues. Germline values: CDR1 SGHAT, CDR2 FQNNGV. The CDR3 DNA reads as TGTGCCAGCAGCTTGGCAGGGAGGGATGGCTACACCTTC. Protein sequence: CASSLAGRDGYTF.

J is TRBJ2-7 and V is TRBV21-1; the table's D call, TRBD1, has no DNA check behind it. TRBV21-1 is an annotated pseudogene. The CDR3 covers 15 residues. The CDR3 coding sequence is TGTGCCAGCAGCACCCCTGAGACAGGGTCCTACGAGCAGTACTTC. The encoded protein is CASSTPETGSYEQYF.

The chain combines TRBV4-1 with TRBJ2-1; 8 positions agree with TRBD2. The CDR3 runs to 18 residues. CDR1 is MGHRA, CDR2 YSYEKL, per germline. V lost 1 base, J lost 3 bases, and 11 bases stayed unmatched. CDR3 in DNA: TGCGCCAGCAGCCAAGCTGTCTCGGGAGGGCCTAACTACAATGAGCAGTTCTTC. Protein sequence: CASSQAVSGGPNYNEQFF.

V gene TRBV7-9 combines with J gene TRBJ1-4; D remains unclear. Germline V gene sequence: CDR1 SEHNR, CDR2 FQNEAQ (reference sequence). V lost 5 bases to trimming and J lost 0 bases, with 7 bases between them. This CDR3 region has 14 residues. The CDR3 region has the DNA TGTGCCAGCAGCCGGGTTGCAACTAATGAAAAACTGTTTTTT. Its protein is CASSRVATNEKLFF.

V gene TRBV6-1 combines with J gene TRBJ1-2; 9 bases agree with TRBD1. V shed 5 bases and J 3 bases; nucleotides not matched to a gene: 4. The CDR3 sequence is 14 residues long. Germline V gives CDR1 MNHNS, CDR2 SASEGT. The CDR3, as DNA: TGTGCCAGCAGTCGGGACAGGGCGGACTATGGCTACACCTTC. Translated, it gives CASSRDRADYGYTF.

The chain combines TRBV9 with TRBJ2-1; the match to TRBD2 covers 16 bases. This CDR3 region has 15 residues. The V segment lost 3 bases and the J segment 11 bases; nucleotides outside the gene matches: 5. CDR1 is SGDLS and CDR2 is YYNGEE in the germline V gene. The CDR3 protein is CASSAPGLAGGQQFF. CDR3 DNA sequence: TGTGCCAGCAGCGCGCCGGGACTAGCGGGAGGGCAGCAGTTCTTC. Together with reference TRBV9 and TRBJ2-1, the CDR3 gives the full variable domain: DSGVTQTPKHLITATGQRVTLRCSPRSGDLSVYWYQQSLDQGLQFLIQYYNGEERAKGNILERFSAQQFPDLHSELNLSSLELGDSALYFCASSAPGLAGGQQFFGPGTRLTVL.

The J gene is TRBJ2-2, the V gene TRBV11-2, with D maybe TRBD2 (6 bases). CDR3 size: 14 residues. Germline values: CDR1 SGHAT, CDR2 FQNNGV. Trimming removed 0 bases at V and 6 bases at J, with 8 bases between. CDR3 region: CASSLETSSGELFF. DNA of the CDR3: TGTGCCAGCAGCTTAGAAACTAGCTCCGGGGAGCTGTTTTTT.

The rearrangement uses TRBV5-4 and TRBJ2-5; 8 bases agree with TRBD2. In germline, CDR1 is SGHNT, CDR2 YYREEE (reference sequence). V was clipped by 3 bases and J by 4 bases; unmatched bases: 11. The CDR3 contains 16 residues. For the CDR3, the DNA is TGTGCCAGCAGCTCCAAAAGCGGGAGCAAGTTAGAGACCCAGTACTTC. This sequence encodes CASSSKSGSKLETQYF.

This chain links TRBV5-1 with TRBJ2-1; no definite D call. The CDR3 length is 12 residues. Germline V lookup: CDR1 SGHRS, CDR2 YFSETQ. The germline V and J ends were trimmed by 0 bases and 7 bases, with 5 bases remaining between them. The CDR3 spells CASSLVLNEQFF. The CDR3 coding sequence is TGCGCCAGCAGCTTGGTTTTGAATGAGCAGTTCTTC.

As to this clone: This sample includes further DNA sequences coding for the same CDR3. The chain links TRBV2 to TRBJ1-1, with a weak D call TRBD1 (6 bases). The CDR3 sequence is 13 residues long. The V end lost 5 bases, the J end lost 2 bases, and 9 bases lay between the germline ends. The germline V gene has CDR1 SNHLY and CDR2 FYNNEI. CDR3 in amino acids: CASSLQGNTEAFF. CDR3 DNA: TGTGCCAGCAGTTTACAGGGAAACACTGAAGCTTTCTTT.

The chain couples TRBV5-4 to TRBJ1-5; D might be TRBD1 (5 bases). Germline CDR1 reads SGHNT; CDR2 reads YYREEE (reference sequence). The CDR3 contains 14 residues. The V end lost 0 bases, the J end lost 5 bases, and 9 bases lay between the germline ends. In nucleotides, the CDR3 is TGTGCCAGCAGCTTGGCAGGGTTGGATCAGCCCCAGCATTTT. It yields the protein CASSLAGLDQPQHF.

This clone was seen just once. This chain connects TRBV6-5 to TRBJ2-3; 7 bases align to TRBD1. Germline CDR1 is MNHEY and CDR2 is SVGAGI. The V segment lost 2 bases and the J segment 3 bases; nucleotides outside the gene matches: 5. CDR3 length: 15 amino acids. The chain's CDR3 is CASSYRMTGTDTQYF. CDR3 DNA: TGTGCCAGCAGTTACCGCATGACAGGGACAGATACGCAGTATTTT.